The 26 T cell receptor beta chains in this list originate from one sample, sequenced in a study of patients and donors after allogeneic stem cell transplantation. TCRdb itself ran the RT-PCR reads through MiXCR, one entry per CDR3 protein. This table holds approximately 250,000 distinct CDR3 sequences, 13% to 15% found once. The sample taken for sequencing was blood, either unsorted or a sorted T cell fraction (not recorded which). These receptor sequences come from a human donor who was either an allogeneic HSCT recipient or a stem cell or donor lymphocyte infusion donor (not recorded which). It is not recorded whose cells these are; they may come from a transplant donor.

This clonotype has only one observation. DNA for the CDR3: TGTGCCTGGAGTGTACTTCAGGGAATGTTAGATACGCAGTATTTT. Residues: CAWSVLQGMLDTQYF. The rearrangement links TRBV30 to TRBJ2-3, with a possible D match to TRBD1 (5 bases). Germline V gene lookup returns CDR1 GTSNPN and CDR2 SVGIG (reference sequence). Trimming took off 0 bases at V and 5 bases at J, with 15 bases between the two ends. This CDR3 region has 15 residues.

This clonotype was observed a few times. The chain uses TRBV4-3 and TRBJ1-2; D is unresolved. CDR1 is LGHNA, CDR2 YSLEER, per germline. Trimming removed 0 bases from V and 2 bases from J, with 7 bases in between. The CDR3 has 14 residues. CDR3 nucleotide sequence: TGCGCCAGCAGCCAAGAGTACGGAAACTATGGCTACACCTTC. This codes for CASSQEYGNYGYTF.

The V and J genes are TRBV30 and TRBJ2-3, with a tentative D call TRBD1 (6 bases). CDR1 is GTSNPN and CDR2 is SVGIG in the germline V gene (reference sequence). Trimming cost V 4 bases and J 4 bases, with 21 bases left between them. CDR3 length equals 16 residues. CDR3 sequence reads: CAWIPQTRAGADTQYF. The CDR3 DNA sequence: TGTGCCTGGATTCCTCAGACCAGAGCAGGGGCAGATACGCAGTATTTT.

V gene TRBV20-1 combines with J gene TRBJ2-7, with 7 bases aligning to TRBD1. With V trimmed by 5 bases and J by 1 base, 11 bases remained unmatched. Germline CDR1 reads DFQATT; CDR2 reads SNEGSKA (reference sequence). The CDR3 length is 15 residues. The CDR3 region has the DNA TGCAGTGCTCCTCCCTCAGGGGGTATTTCCTACGAGCAGTACTTC. It is translated as CSAPPSGGISYEQYF.

In its sample, this clonotype was seen many times. The chain recombines TRBV6-1 with TRBJ2-7; 10 nucleotides agree with TRBD2. V shed 7 bases and J 3 bases; nucleotides not matched to a gene: 6. The germline V gene encodes CDR1 MNHNS and CDR2 SASEGT. The CDR3 length is 14 residues. CDR3 coding DNA: TGTGCCAGCAAAAAAGCGGGGGGGGGCTACGAGCAGTACTTC. Its translation is CASKKAGGGYEQYF.

The chain joins TRBV12-3 or TRBV12-4 to TRBJ1-4; TRBD1 matches 9 bases. Losses at the gene ends were 6 bases for V and 3 bases for J; bases not matched to a gene: 5. The CDR3 spans 15 residues. The CDR3: CASRSDRGSNEKLFF. DNA for the CDR3: TGTGCCAGCAGATCCGACAGGGGGTCTAATGAAAAACTGTTTTTT.

In this sample, this clonotype turned up many times. The gene calls are TRBV14 and TRBJ2-3; a weak D match, TRBD1 (6 bases). V was shortened by 2 bases and J by 3 bases, with 9 bases between the two germline ends. This CDR3 spans 14 amino acids. CDR1 is SGHDN and CDR2 is FVKESK in the germline V gene. CDR3 protein: CASSQLGATDTQYF. CDR3 DNA: TGTGCCAGCAGCCAACTGGGGGCTACAGATACGCAGTATTTT.

The V gene is TRBV20-1, the J gene TRBJ1-6; no clear D. The V and J ends lost 1 base and 7 bases respectively, with 8 bases between them. The CDR3 contains 13 residues. Germline V gives CDR1 DFQATT, CDR2 SNEGSKA (reference sequence). The CDR3 sequence is CSARGRLNSPLHF. In DNA, the CDR3 is TGCAGTGCTAGAGGACGGCTAAATTCACCCCTCCACTTT.

This chain uses TRBV20-1 with TRBJ1-2, with D perhaps TRBD1 (5 bases). Trimming stripped 5 bases from V and 5 bases from J, with 12 bases between. The V gene's germline CDR1 is DFQATT and CDR2 SNEGSKA (reference sequence). The CDR3 runs to 12 residues. The CDR3 loop is CSAHGALYGYTF. The CDR3 nucleotides are TGCAGTGCTCACGGGGCCTTATATGGCTACACCTTC.

The rearrangement links TRBV6-2 or TRBV6-3 to TRBJ2-5, with 9 bases that match TRBD2. The length of the CDR3 is 15 residues. Germline CDR1 is MNHEY and CDR2 is SVGEGT. V was clipped by 2 bases and J by 4 bases; unmatched bases: 5. For the CDR3, the DNA is TGTGCCAGCAGTTACACCGCGGGAGGGAGAGAGACCCAGTACTTC. It encodes CASSYTAGGRETQYF.

The chain is built from TRBV20-1 and TRBJ2-3, with TRBD2 matching 8 bases. After removal of 1 base from V and 4 bases from J, the junction contained 7 bases not matched to a gene. The CDR3 spans 15 residues. Germline V gives CDR1 DFQATT, CDR2 SNEGSKA (reference sequence). The CDR3 region is CSARVLAVVSDTQYF. CDR3 DNA: TGCAGTGCTAGAGTACTAGCGGTGGTGTCAGATACGCAGTATTTT.

The chain joins TRBV12-3 or TRBV12-4 to TRBJ1-1, with D hard to call. The CDR3 loop spans 12 amino acids. V lost 3 bases, J lost 7 bases, and 9 bases lay in between. The CDR3: CASSFAWGEAFF. DNA for the CDR3: TGTGCCAGCAGTTTCGCATGGGGTGAAGCTTTCTTT.

Many counts were recorded for this clonotype. The chain combines TRBV5-1 with TRBJ2-7; 10 bases map to TRBD2. Germline-derived CDR1 and CDR2 are SGHRS and YFSETQ. Unmatched junction bases numbered 3, after V lost 1 base and J lost 5 bases. This CDR3 region has 14 residues. DNA of the CDR3: TGCGCCAGCAGCTTGACTAGCGGGGTGCACGAGCAGTACTTC. This gives the protein CASSLTSGVHEQYF.

On this clonotype: A read error is possible here, since a much larger clone lies one base away. The chain carries TRBV12-3 or TRBV12-4 and TRBJ2-1; 8 bases map to TRBD1. Trimming cost V 1 base and J 8 bases; bases outside gene matches: 7. CDR3 length: 15 amino acids. The CDR3 reads CASSLVGPGGYEQFF. DNA of the CDR3: TGTGCCAGCAGTTTAGTTGGTCCAGGGGGCTATGAGCAGTTCTTC.

The J gene is TRBJ1-2, the V gene TRBV18; D might be TRBD1 (5 bases). V dropped 3 bases and J dropped 3 bases, with 11 bases sitting between them. The CDR3 extends over 14 amino acids. Germline loops: CDR1 KGHSH, CDR2 LQKENI. CDR3 sequence (DNA): TGTGCCAGCTCACCGGGGAGGGGCCACTATGGCTACACCTTC. Its translation is CASSPGRGHYGYTF.

With regard to this clonotype: A much larger clone lies one base from this, so it may be a read error. The genes are TRBV30 and TRBJ2-7; D is ambiguous. The germline V gene encodes CDR1 GTSNPN and CDR2 SVGIG (reference sequence). The CDR3 consists of 13 residues. The germline V and J ends were trimmed by 4 bases and 5 bases, with 15 bases remaining between them. Here the CDR3 DNA reads TGTGCCTGGAAGAGAAAGTGGTACAACGAGCAGTACTTC. Translation: CAWKRKWYNEQYF.

A few counts support this clonotype. J is TRBJ2-2 and V is TRBV29-1; 8 bases fit TRBD2. Germline V gene data show CDR1 as SQVTM and CDR2 as ANQGSEA. The CDR3 has 13 amino acids. Losses at the gene ends were 7 bases for V and 4 bases for J; bases not matched to a gene: 5. CDR3 loop: CSGGGGSTGELFF. The CDR3 DNA reads as TGCAGCGGGGGCGGGGGGTCCACCGGGGAGCTGTTTTTT.

This clonotype was detected ten times or more. CDR3 DNA: TGTGCCAGCAGTGTGGGGCTTGAGGCCAAAAACATTCAGTACTTC. It specifies CASSVGLEAKNIQYF. This rearrangement joins TRBV6-1 to TRBJ2-4; TRBD1 is a possible D gene (5 bases). Per germline, CDR1 MNHNS and CDR2 SASEGT. The CDR3 is 15 residues long. The V gene lost 4 bases and the J gene lost 1 base, with 11 bases spanning the gap.

The chain has TRBV30 and TRBJ1-2; no clear D. V was shortened by 0 bases and J by 3 bases, with 5 bases between the two germline ends. CDR3 size: 12 residues. Germline CDR1 reads GTSNPN; CDR2 reads SVGIG (reference sequence). CDR3 coding DNA: TGTGCCTGGAGTGTACGTTACTATGGCTACACCTTC. Protein: CAWSVRYYGYTF.

This clonotype has a count of ten or more. The junction does not match germline at one end; this may be a read error. The chain couples TRBV3-1 to TRBJ2-4; D possibly uses TRBD1 or TRBD2 (5 bases each). The V gene's germline CDR1 is LGHDT and CDR2 YNNKEL (reference sequence). The CDR3 covers 14 residues. CDR3 region: CASSQGTAKNIQYF. Written as DNA, the CDR3 is TGTGCCAGCAGTCAAGGGACAGCCAAAAACATTCAGTACTTC.

In this sample, this clonotype turned up many times. V is TRBV14 and J is TRBJ1-6; no clear D. Germline loops: CDR1 SGHDN, CDR2 FVKESK. V gave up 0 bases and J gave up 5 bases, with 17 bases separating them. This CDR3 spans 18 amino acids. The CDR3: CASSQETNFRDNNSPLHF. The CDR3 DNA sequence: TGTGCCAGCAGCCAAGAAACGAACTTCCGAGACAATAATTCACCCCTCCACTTT.

This clonotype appeared many times. The CDR3, as DNA: TGCAGTGCCCCACCGCTGGGTGTTGACACTGAAGCTTTCTTT. Its translation: CSAPPLGVDTEAFF. The chain employs TRBV20-1 and TRBJ1-1, with D unresolved. V was pared by 6 bases and J by 3 bases, with 17 bases between. Germline V gene data show CDR1 as DFQATT and CDR2 as SNEGSKA (reference sequence). This CDR3 is built from 14 residues.

The CDR3 protein is CASSLTSGGAYEQYF. The CDR3 DNA is TGTGCCAGCAGCTTAACTAGCGGGGGGGCCTACGAGCAGTACTTC. V is TRBV7-2 and J is TRBJ2-7; 13 bases are a match to TRBD2. Per germline, CDR1 SGHTA and CDR2 FQGNSA. After removal of 2 bases from V and 2 bases from J, the junction contained 0 bases not matched to a gene. The length of the CDR3 is 15 residues.

A remark on this clonotype: A read error may account for a junction end that differs from germline. V is TRBV2 and J is TRBJ1-4; D is undetermined. Germline CDR1 reads SNHLY; CDR2 reads FYNNEI. The CDR3 totals 15 residues. Written as DNA, the CDR3 is TGTGCCAGCACTGAACTTAGAAATAAAAATGAAAAACTGTTTTTT. Translation: CASTELRNKNEKLFF.

This clonotype was detected a few times. This rearrangement joins TRBV20-1 to TRBJ1-1; no firm D call. CDR1 and CDR2 (germline): DFQATT, SNEGSKA (reference sequence). The V gene lost 3 bases and the J gene lost 0 bases, with 14 bases spanning the gap. The length of the CDR3 is 15 residues. CDR3 sequence (DNA): TGCAGTGCTAGCTTACGGGGATTGATGAACACTGAAGCTTTCTTT. It specifies CSASLRGLMNTEAFF.

This clonotype was recorded a few times. This chain uses TRBV12-3 or TRBV12-4 with TRBJ1-6; 8 positions agree with TRBD1. J lost 11 bases, V lost 3 bases, and 9 bases had no gene match. The CDR3 runs to 15 residues. CDR3 nucleotides: TGTGCCAGCAGTTTCACGGGACAGGCCCGGACACCCCTCCACTTT. As protein: CASSFTGQARTPLHF.